This T cell receptor (beta chain) came from a study of CD8 T cells in ankylosing spondylitis. For this clonotype: What it recognizes is unknown.

General study points: It appeared that ankylosing spondylitis blood was characterized by a TCR beta motif of roughly 8 highly homologous variants. As reported, disease-linked clones showed significant enrichment in matched ankylosing spondylitis synovial fluid.

Germline loops: CDR1 SQVTM, CDR2 ANQGSEA. The V gene lost 4 bases and the J gene lost 5 bases, with 14 bases spanning the gap. CDR3 length equals 13 residues. TCRdb re-called the 5' RACE reads through MiXCR, storing one row per CDR3 protein. This table has approximately 220,000 distinct CDR3 sequences, about a quarter appearing once. V usage is TRBV29-1 and J usage is TRBJ2-5; D perhaps matches TRBD2 (6 bases). The sequenced material came from blood, either unsorted or a sorted T cell fraction (not recorded which). This TCR derives from a male donor with ankylosing spondylitis or in good health (not recorded which). The CDR3 loop is CSVGRGRKETQYF. CDR3 DNA sequence: TGCAGCGTTGGCCGGGGGAGGAAGGAGACCCAGTACTTC.